This T cell receptor beta chain was profiled in a study of liver allograft versus peripheral blood T cells. Study-level background: Transplanted livers and recipients' peripheral blood had their T cell receptor repertoires compared.

TCRdb reanalysed the reads using MiXCR and keeps one entry per CDR3 protein. The table lists several thousand distinct CDR3 sequences, about 15% of them singletons. This clonotype has a handful of counts. As yet, its antigen is unknown. V was clipped by 6 bases and J by 5 bases; unmatched bases: 7. This CDR3 has 15 amino acids. Germline V lookup: CDR1 DFQATT, CDR2 SNEGSKA (reference sequence). General study findings and limits: Peripheral blood reportedly held T cell receptor repertoires that differed from those inside liver allografts.

The chain recombines TRBV20-1 with TRBJ2-1; 13 bases fit TRBD2. This TCR came from a human patient who had a liver transplant. Part of the T cell pool may stem from the graft donor. This CDR3 reads CSARGLAGADNEQFF. In DNA form, the CDR3 reads TGCAGTGCCCGAGGACTAGCGGGGGCCGACAATGAGCAGTTCTTC.